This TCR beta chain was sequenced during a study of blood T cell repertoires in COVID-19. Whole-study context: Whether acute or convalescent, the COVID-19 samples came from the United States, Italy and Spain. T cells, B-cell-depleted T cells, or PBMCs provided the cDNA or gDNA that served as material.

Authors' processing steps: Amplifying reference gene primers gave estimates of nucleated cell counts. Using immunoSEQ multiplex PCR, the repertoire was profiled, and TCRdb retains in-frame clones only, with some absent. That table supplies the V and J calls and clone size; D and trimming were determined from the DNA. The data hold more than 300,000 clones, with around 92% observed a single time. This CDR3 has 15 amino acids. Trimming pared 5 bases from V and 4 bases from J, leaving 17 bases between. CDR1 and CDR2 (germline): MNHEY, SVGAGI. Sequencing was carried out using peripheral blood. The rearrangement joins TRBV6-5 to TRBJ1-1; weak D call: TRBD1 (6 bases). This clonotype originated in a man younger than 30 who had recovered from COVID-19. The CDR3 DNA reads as TGTGCCAGCAGTCCCCGGGACACGGGGGGCACTGAAGCTTTCTTT. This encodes CASSPRDTGGTEAFF.